A selection of T cell receptor beta chains follows, all from one sample in a study of identical twins. TCRdb called the 5' RACE reads again in MiXCR, with one record for every CDR3 protein. Among around 340,000 distinct CDR3 sequences listed, approximately 10% were seen once. Sequences were obtained from naive T cells sorted from blood. The receptors derive from a woman aged 45-60 years in good health. Both conserved end residues are part of each CDR3. A D gene is named only where the DNA matches it firmly. For some rows the clone size is stated as once, few or many, or as a class when expanded; others skip it.

J gene: TRBJ1-6
clone size: NA
D gene: TRBD1
V gene: TRBV12-3/TRBV12-4
CDR3 DNA: TGTGCCAGCAGCCAGACAGGGGCTAATTCACCCCTCCACTTT
CDR3 protein: CASSQTGANSPLHF

J gene: TRBJ1-1
clone size: many
D gene: NA
V gene: TRBV12-3/TRBV12-4
CDR3 DNA: TGTGCCAGCAGCCCCCGGGCAGGGCAGAACACTGAAGCTTTCTTT
CDR3 protein: CASSPRAGQNTEAFF

J gene: TRBJ1-1
clone size: many
D gene: NA
V gene: TRBV5-1
CDR3 DNA: TGCGCCAGCAGCTTGGCCGCACAAGCCAACACTGAAGCTTTCTTT
CDR3 protein: CASSLAAQANTEAFF

J gene: TRBJ1-1
clone size: many
D gene: NA
V gene: TRBV20-1
CDR3 DNA: TGCAGTGCTAGACTTGTCAGGACTGAAGCTTTCTTT
CDR3 protein: CSARLVRTEAFF

J gene: TRBJ1-2
clone size: few
D gene: TRBD1
V gene: TRBV3-1
CDR3 DNA: TGTGCCAGCAGCGGGACGGGACAGGGGAACTATGGCTACACCTTC
CDR3 protein: CASSGTGQGNYGYTF

J gene: TRBJ2-1
clone size: NA
D gene: NA
V gene: TRBV5-1
CDR3 DNA: TGCGCCAGCAGCCTCCGGGGGAGCGACAATGAGCAGTTCTTC
CDR3 protein: CASSLRGSDNEQFF

J gene: TRBJ2-1
clone size: NA
D gene: TRBD2
V gene: TRBV27
CDR3 DNA: TGTGCCAGCAGTTTGACTAGCCCCGTCGGGTACAATGAGCAGTTCTTC
CDR3 protein: CASSLTSPVGYNEQFF

J gene: TRBJ2-3
clone size: few
D gene: TRBD1
V gene: TRBV5-1
CDR3 DNA: TGCGCCAGCAGCTTGGGTTACCGGGACAGGACAACAGATACGCAGTATTTT
CDR3 protein: CASSLGYRDRTTDTQYF

J gene: TRBJ2-3
clone size: few
D gene: NA
V gene: TRBV12-3/TRBV12-4
CDR3 DNA: TGTGCCAGCAGCTACCAACTGAGCGGAGTCGGGGATACGCAGTATTTT
CDR3 protein: CASSYQLSGVGDTQYF

J gene: TRBJ2-3
clone size: many
D gene: NA
V gene: TRBV7-9
CDR3 DNA: TGTGCCAGCACGACCACAGATACGCAGTATTTT
CDR3 protein: CASTTTDTQYF

J gene: TRBJ2-1
clone size: many
D gene: NA
V gene: TRBV3-1
CDR3 DNA: TGTGCCAGCAGCCAGGCTAATGAGCAGTTCTTC
CDR3 protein: CASSQANEQFF

J gene: TRBJ2-3
clone size: few
D gene: NA
V gene: TRBV12-3/TRBV12-4
CDR3 DNA: TGTGCCAGCAGACCGAGTCTCACAGATACGCAGTATTTT
CDR3 protein: CASRPSLTDTQYF

J gene: TRBJ2-2
clone size: many
D gene: NA
V gene: TRBV24-1
CDR3 DNA: TGTGCCACCAGGGATTTGCGGGGAACCGGGGAGCTGTTTTTT
CDR3 protein: CATRDLRGTGELFF

J gene: TRBJ2-1
clone size: few
D gene: TRBD2
V gene: TRBV10-3
CDR3 DNA: TGTGCCACCTCTAGCGGAGGTGAGAATGAGCAGTTCTTC
CDR3 protein: CATSSGGENEQFF

J gene: TRBJ1-4
clone size: many
D gene: NA
V gene: TRBV6-1
CDR3 DNA: TGTGCCAGCACCTTATCATGGAGCGAAAAACTGTTTTTT
CDR3 protein: CASTLSWSEKLFF

J gene: TRBJ2-2
clone size: few
D gene: NA
V gene: TRBV5-1
CDR3 DNA: TGCGCCAGCATGGCCCTTCTGAACACCGGGGAGCTGTTTTTT
CDR3 protein: CASMALLNTGELFF

J gene: TRBJ2-1
clone size: few
D gene: TRBD2
V gene: TRBV12-3/TRBV12-4
CDR3 DNA: TGTGCCAGCAGTTTTGGGAGCGGGAGATCCTACAATGAGCAGTTCTTC
CDR3 protein: CASSFGSGRSYNEQFF